Listed below are T cell receptor beta chains from one sample, sequenced in a study of T cells in Graves' hyperthyroidism and ophthalmopathy. TCRdb re-called the multiplex PCR reads through MiXCR, storing one row per CDR3 protein. The sample gives roughly 170,000 distinct CDR3 sequences, 15% to 20% of which show up once; 25% to 35% is in the top ten. The sequencing sample was made of blood. These receptors all come from a woman in her fifties or sixties with Graves' hyperthyroidism. CDR3s include the opening cysteine and the closing phenylalanine or tryptophan. The D gene is left open where the match is weak. Expanded clones are given a class, and other clones once, few, many or no size at all.

abundance | d_gene | j_gene | len | v_gene | CDR3nt | CDR3aa
many | NA | TRBJ1-5 | 14 | TRBV20-1 | TGCAGTGCTGACTTAGGCCTCTCCAATCAGCCCCAGCATTTT | CSADLGLSNQPQHF
many | TRBD1 | TRBJ2-3 | 16 | TRBV7-3 | TGTGCCAGCAGCTTAACTCCAGGGGGCGGCACAGATACGCAGTATTTT | CASSLTPGGGTDTQYF
many | TRBD1 | TRBJ2-7 | 13 | TRBV18 | TGTGCCAGCTCGGTACAGGGGATCCACGAGCAGTACTTC | CASSVQGIHEQYF
many | NA | TRBJ1-6 | 13 | TRBV7-3 | TGTGCCAGCAGCTCCACTTGGGGGTCACCCCTCCACTTT | CASSSTWGSPLHF
many | NA | TRBJ2-7 | 16 | TRBV7-2 | TGTGCCAGCAGCTTAGTTGGGGCGGGGTCCTCCTACGAGCAGTACTTC | CASSLVGAGSSYEQYF
NA | TRBD1 | TRBJ2-5 | 19 | TRBV7-8 | TGTGCCAGCAGCTTAGTCTCCCGCTTCCAGGGGGCGAAAGAAGAGACCCAGTACTTC | CASSLVSRFQGAKEETQYF
many | NA | TRBJ2-1 | 16 | TRBV5-1 | TGCGCCAGCAGCTCGGGACCCCACAGCTCCTACAATGAGCAGTTCTTC | CASSSGPHSSYNEQFF
NA | NA | TRBJ2-7 | 12 | TRBV2 | TGTGCCAGCAGTGGACATCGCTACGAGCAGTACTTC | CASSGHRYEQYF
many | TRBD1 | TRBJ2-1 | 14 | TRBV6-1 | TGTGCCATCTCTAGACAGGGCACACTTTATGAGCAGTTCTTC | CAISRQGTLYEQFF
many | TRBD1 | TRBJ1-2 | 15 | TRBV9 | TGTGCCAGCAGCGTAGGACAGGGAGGAAACTATGGCTACACCTTC | CASSVGQGGNYGYTF
many | NA | TRBJ1-1 | 11 | TRBV5-1 | TGCGCCAGCAGCTTAGGACCAGAAGCTTTCTTT | CASSLGPEAFF
many | NA | TRBJ2-2 | 13 | TRBV12-3/TRBV12-4 | TGTGCCAGCGTGTTGAGGGGGACCGGGGAGCTGTTTTTT | CASVLRGTGELFF
few | NA | TRBJ2-5 | 14 | TRBV18 | TGTGCCAGCTCACCAATCGGACAGCAAGAGACCCAGTACTTC | CASSPIGQQETQYF
many | NA | TRBJ2-2 | 15 | TRBV24-1 | TGTGCCACCAGTCGGGACACTCCGAACACCGGGGAGCTGTTTTTT | CATSRDTPNTGELFF
NA | NA | TRBJ1-2 | 11 | TRBV4-1 | TGCGCCAGCAGCCATGGGTTCGGCTACACCTTC | CASSHGFGYTF
many | NA | TRBJ2-7 | 13 | TRBV28 | TGTGCCAGCAGTTTACCAGCTTCCTACGAGCAGTACTTC | CASSLPASYEQYF
many | NA | TRBJ1-1 | 18 | TRBV7-9 | TGTGCCAGCAGCTTACGATGGGCGCGGAGCGTAATGAACACTGAAGCTTTCTTT | CASSLRWARSVMNTEAFF